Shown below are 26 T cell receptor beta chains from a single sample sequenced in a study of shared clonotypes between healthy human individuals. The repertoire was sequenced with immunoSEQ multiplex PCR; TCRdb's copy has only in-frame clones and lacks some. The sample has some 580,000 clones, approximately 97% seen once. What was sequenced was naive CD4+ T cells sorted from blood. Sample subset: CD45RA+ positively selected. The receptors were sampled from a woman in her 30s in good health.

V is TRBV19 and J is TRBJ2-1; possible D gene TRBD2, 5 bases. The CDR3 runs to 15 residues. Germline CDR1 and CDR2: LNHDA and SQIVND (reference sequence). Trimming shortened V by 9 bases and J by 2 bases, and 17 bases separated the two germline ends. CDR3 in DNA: TGTGCCAGCTCTAGCCTTTTGCCCCCCTACAATGAGCAGTTCTTC. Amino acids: CASSSLLPPYNEQFF.

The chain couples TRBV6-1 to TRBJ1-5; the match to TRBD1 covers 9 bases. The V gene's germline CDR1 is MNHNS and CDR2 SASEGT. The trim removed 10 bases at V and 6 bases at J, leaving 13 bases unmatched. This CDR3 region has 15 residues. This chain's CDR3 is CATYPGQGGVQPQHF. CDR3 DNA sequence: TGTGCCACCTATCCGGGACAGGGTGGAGTTCAGCCCCAGCATTTT.

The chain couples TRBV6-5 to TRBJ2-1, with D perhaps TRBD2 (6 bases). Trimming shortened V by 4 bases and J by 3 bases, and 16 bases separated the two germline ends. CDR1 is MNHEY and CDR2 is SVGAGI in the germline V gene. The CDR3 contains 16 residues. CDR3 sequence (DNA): TGTGCCAGCAGTTGGTGGAGGGGAGGACTCTACAATGAGCAGTTCTTC. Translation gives CASSWWRGGLYNEQFF.

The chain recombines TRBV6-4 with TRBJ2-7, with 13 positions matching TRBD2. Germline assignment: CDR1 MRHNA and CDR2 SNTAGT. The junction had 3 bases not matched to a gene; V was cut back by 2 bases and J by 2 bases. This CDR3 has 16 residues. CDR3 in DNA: TGTGCCAGCAGTGACCAACTAGCGGGAGGGGCCTACGAGCAGTACTTC. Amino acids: CASSDQLAGGAYEQYF.

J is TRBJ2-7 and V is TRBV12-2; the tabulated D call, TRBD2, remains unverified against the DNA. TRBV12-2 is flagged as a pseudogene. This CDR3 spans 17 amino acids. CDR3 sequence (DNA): TGTGCAAGTCGCTTGCCGGAATTTAGCGGGAATGCCTACGAGCAGTACTTC. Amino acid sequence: CASRLPEFSGNAYEQYF.

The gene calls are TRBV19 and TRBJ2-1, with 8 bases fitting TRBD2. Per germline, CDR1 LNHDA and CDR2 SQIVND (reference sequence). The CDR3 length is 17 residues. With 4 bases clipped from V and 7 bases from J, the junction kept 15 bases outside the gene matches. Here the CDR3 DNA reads TGTGCCAGTAGTACTCTTCAGCGGGAGCATAGGGCAAATGAGCAGTTCTTC. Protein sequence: CASSTLQREHRANEQFF.

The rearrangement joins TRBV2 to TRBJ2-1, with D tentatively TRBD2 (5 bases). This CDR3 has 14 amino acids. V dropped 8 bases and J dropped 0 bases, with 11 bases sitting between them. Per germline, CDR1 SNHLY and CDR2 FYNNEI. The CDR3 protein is CASSVGSSYNEQFF. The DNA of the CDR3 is TGTGCCAGCTCAGTGGGGAGCTCCTACAATGAGCAGTTCTTC. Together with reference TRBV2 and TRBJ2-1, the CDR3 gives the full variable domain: EPEVTQTPSHQVTQMGQEVILRCVPISNHLYFYWYRQILGQKVEFLVSFYNNEISEKSEIFDDQFSVERPDGSNFTLKIRSTKLEDSAMYFCASSVGSSYNEQFFGPGTRLTVL.

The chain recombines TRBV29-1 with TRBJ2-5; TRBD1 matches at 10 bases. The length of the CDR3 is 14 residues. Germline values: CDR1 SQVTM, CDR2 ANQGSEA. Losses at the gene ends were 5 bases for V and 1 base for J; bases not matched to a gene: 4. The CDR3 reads CSVKRDRGQETQYF. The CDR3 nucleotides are TGCAGCGTTAAGCGGGACAGGGGCCAAGAGACCCAGTACTTC.

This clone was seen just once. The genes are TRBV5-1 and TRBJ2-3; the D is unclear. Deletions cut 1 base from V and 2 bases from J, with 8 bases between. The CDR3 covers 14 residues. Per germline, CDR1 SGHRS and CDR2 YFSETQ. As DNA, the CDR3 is TGCGCCAGCAGCTTGTCGGTACACACAGATACGCAGTATTTT. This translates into CASSLSVHTDTQYF.

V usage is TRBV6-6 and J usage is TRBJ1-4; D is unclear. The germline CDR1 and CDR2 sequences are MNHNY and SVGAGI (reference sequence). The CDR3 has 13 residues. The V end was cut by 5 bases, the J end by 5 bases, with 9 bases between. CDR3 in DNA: TGTGCCAGCAGTATCGGCGGGAATGAAAAACTGTTTTTT. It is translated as CASSIGGNEKLFF.

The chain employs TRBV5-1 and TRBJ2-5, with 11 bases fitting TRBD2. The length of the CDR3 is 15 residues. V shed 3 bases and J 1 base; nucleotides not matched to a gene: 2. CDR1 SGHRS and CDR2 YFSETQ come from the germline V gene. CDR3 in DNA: TGCGCCAGCAGCTGGGGGACTAGCGGCCAAGAGACCCAGTACTTC. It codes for CASSWGTSGQETQYF.

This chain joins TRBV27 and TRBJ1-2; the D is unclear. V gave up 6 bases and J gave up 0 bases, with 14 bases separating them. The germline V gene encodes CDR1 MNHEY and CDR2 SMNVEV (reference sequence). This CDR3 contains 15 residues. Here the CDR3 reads CASRRLDRTNYGYTF. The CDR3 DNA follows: TGTGCCAGCAGACGACTGGACCGGACTAACTATGGCTACACCTTC.

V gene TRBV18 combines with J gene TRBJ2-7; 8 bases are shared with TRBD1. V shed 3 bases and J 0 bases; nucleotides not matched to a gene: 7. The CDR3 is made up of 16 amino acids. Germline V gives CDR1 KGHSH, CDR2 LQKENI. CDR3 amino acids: CASSPLTGALSYEQYF. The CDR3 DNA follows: TGTGCCAGCTCACCCCTGACAGGGGCCCTCTCCTACGAGCAGTACTTC.

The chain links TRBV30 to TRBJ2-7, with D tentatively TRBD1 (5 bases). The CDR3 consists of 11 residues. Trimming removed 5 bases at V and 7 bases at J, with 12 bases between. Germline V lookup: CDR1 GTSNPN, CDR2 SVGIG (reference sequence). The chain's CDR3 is CAWGLSGEQYF. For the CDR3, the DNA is TGTGCCTGGGGCCTCTCAGGGGAGCAGTACTTC.

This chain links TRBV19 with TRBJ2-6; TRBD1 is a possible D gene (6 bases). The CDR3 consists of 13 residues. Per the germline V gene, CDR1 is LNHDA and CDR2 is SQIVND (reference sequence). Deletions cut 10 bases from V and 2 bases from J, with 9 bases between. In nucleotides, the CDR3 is TGTGCCACAGGGACAACTGGGGCCAACGTCCTGACTTTC. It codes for CATGTTGANVLTF.

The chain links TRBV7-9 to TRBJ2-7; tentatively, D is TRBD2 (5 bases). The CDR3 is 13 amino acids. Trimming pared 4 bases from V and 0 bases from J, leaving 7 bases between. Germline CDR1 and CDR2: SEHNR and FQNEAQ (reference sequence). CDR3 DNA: TGTGCCAGCAGCTCGGGGAGCTCCTACGAGCAGTACTTC. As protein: CASSSGSSYEQYF.

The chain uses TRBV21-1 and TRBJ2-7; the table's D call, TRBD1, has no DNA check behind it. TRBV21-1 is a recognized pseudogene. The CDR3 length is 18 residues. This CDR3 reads CASSKWAPMGTGCCEQYF. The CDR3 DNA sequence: TGTGCCAGCAGCAAATGGGCCCCGATGGGGACAGGGTGCTGCGAGCAGTACTTC.

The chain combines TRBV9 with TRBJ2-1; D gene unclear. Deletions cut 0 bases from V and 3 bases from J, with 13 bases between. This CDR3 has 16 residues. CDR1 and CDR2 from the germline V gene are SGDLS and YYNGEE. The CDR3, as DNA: TGTGCCAGCAGCGTAGCAGGCGGTTTGGACTACAATGAGCAGTTCTTC. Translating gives CASSVAGGLDYNEQFF.

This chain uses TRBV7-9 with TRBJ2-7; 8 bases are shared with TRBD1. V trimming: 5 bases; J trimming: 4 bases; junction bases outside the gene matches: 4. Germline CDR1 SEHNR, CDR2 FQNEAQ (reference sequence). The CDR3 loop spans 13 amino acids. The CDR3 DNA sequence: TGTGCCAGCAGCGGGACAGGTGGATACGAGCAGTACTTC. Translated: CASSGTGGYEQYF. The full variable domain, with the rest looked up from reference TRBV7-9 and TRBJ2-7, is DTGVSQNPRHKITKRGQNVTFRCDPISEHNRLYWYRQTLGQGPEFLTYFQNEAQLEKSRLLSDRFSAERPKGSFSTLEIQRTEQGDSAMYLCASSGTGGYEQYFGPGTRLTVT.

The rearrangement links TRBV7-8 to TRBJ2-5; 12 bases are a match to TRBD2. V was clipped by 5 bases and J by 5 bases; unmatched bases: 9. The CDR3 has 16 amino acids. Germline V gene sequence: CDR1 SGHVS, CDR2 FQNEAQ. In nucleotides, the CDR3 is TGTGCCAGCAGCCCAAGGACTAGCGGGGATCTGGAGACCCAGTACTTC. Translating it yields CASSPRTSGDLETQYF.

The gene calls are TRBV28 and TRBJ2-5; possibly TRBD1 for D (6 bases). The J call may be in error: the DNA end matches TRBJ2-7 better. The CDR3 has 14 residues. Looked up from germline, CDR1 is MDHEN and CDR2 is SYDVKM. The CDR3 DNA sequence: TGTGCCAGCAGTTTATCACAGGGCTCCTACGAGCAGTACTTC. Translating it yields CASSLSQGSYEQYF.

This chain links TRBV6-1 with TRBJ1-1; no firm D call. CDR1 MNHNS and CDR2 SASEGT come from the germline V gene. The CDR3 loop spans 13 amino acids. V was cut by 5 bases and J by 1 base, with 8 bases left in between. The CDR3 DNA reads TGTGCCAGCAGTCGAACCGGGAACACTGAAGCTTTCTTT. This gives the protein CASSRTGNTEAFF.

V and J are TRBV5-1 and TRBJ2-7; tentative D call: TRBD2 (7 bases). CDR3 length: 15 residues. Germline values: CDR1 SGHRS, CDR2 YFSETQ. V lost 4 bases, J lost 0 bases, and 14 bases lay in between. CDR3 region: CASSPLAGASYEQYF. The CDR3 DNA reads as TGCGCCAGCAGCCCATTGGCGGGGGCCTCCTACGAGCAGTACTTC.

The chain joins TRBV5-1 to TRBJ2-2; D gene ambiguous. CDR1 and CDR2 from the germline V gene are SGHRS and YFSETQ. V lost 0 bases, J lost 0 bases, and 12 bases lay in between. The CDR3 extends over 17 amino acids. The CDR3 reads CASSLGKSPTNTGELFF. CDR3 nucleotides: TGCGCCAGCAGCTTGGGAAAGTCCCCTACGAACACCGGGGAGCTGTTTTTT.

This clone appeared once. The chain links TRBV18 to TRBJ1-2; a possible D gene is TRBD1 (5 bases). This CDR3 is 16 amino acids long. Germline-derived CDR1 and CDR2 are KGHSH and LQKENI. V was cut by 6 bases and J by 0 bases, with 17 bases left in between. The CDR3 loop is CASSPGRDQTNYGYTF. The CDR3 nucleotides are TGTGCCAGCTCTCCCGGAAGGGACCAAACTAACTATGGCTACACCTTC.

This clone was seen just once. The chain's CDR3 is CASSRQGSRYEQYF. CDR3 sequence (DNA): TGCGCCAGCAGCCGACAGGGTTCGAGGTACGAGCAGTACTTC. The chain couples TRBV5-1 to TRBJ2-7; the match to TRBD1 covers 7 bases. The germline gives CDR1 SGHRS, CDR2 YFSETQ. Trimming cost V 4 bases and J 4 bases; bases outside gene matches: 8. The CDR3 loop spans 14 amino acids.